The source of this TCR beta chain is a study of spatial heterogeneity in lung cancer. Remarks on this clonotype: What it binds is unknown.

Time point defined: sample taken at primary tumor resection. Via MiXCR, TCRdb re-called the 5' RACE reads, giving one row per CDR3 protein. The sample shows about 280 distinct CDR3 sequences, around 43% of them seen only once. General observations from the study: Approximate estimated coverage of tumor T cells amounted to about 7% for alpha and roughly 14% for beta chains. Higher tumor mutation counts went along with higher counts of expanded intratumoral alpha and beta TCRs.

The CDR3 has 17 amino acids. Germline CDR1 and CDR2: PRHDT and FYEKMQ (reference sequence). Trimming cost V 4 bases and J 0 bases; bases outside gene matches: 8. The material was lung tumor tissue, obtained at surgery. The source is a male donor with early-stage non-small cell lung cancer. The chain employs TRBV13 and TRBJ2-1; TRBD2 matches at 8 bases. DNA of the CDR3: TGTGCCAGCAGCTCGGTTGGGGGACTAGTCTCCTACAATGAGCAGTTCTTC. It specifies CASSSVGGLVSYNEQFF.